This T cell receptor beta chain came from a study of CD8+ T cells in alopecia areata. Study results and limitations: Lesional scalp displayed greater clonality than normal scalp, most notably in alopecia totalis/universalis. Significant decreases in scalp clonality and expanded CD8+ clones followed tofacitinib treatment.

Once RNA had been extracted, it was reverse transcribed into cDNA to act as the sequencing template. Sequencing was performed with immunoSEQ multiplex PCR; in TCRdb, only in-frame clones are kept and a portion is missing. Altogether 200,000 to 250,000 clones are present, roughly 44% being singletons, with the ten largest covering over 2.5%. This clone was observed a handful of times. The antigen is undetermined. Treatment of the sample: oral pan-JAK inhibitor, 5-10 mg twice daily. The CDR3 consists of 13 residues. V lost 5 bases and J 5 bases, leaving 13 bases between the germline ends. Germline V gene sequence: CDR1 SQVTM, CDR2 ANQGSEA.

The sequence was collected from a human donor with alopecia areata. The V call is TRBV29-1, the J call TRBJ2-1; D might be TRBD1 or TRBD2, each matching 5 bases. The sample in question was CD4+ T cells sorted from blood, obtained at approximately week 39, from a patient treated with tofacitinib. The DNA of the CDR3 is TGCAGCGTTTCTGGGGGAGTGAACAATGAGCAGTTCTTC. It yields the protein CSVSGGVNNEQFF.